A selection of T cell receptor beta chains follows, all from one sample in a study of T cell responses to AZD1222 COVID-19 vaccine. Clones were read by immunoSEQ multiplex PCR, and TCRdb kept only the in-frame ones, dropping some. The sample shows 65,000 or so clones, 65% to 85% of them seen only once. The source was peripheral blood, collected on day 0 of AZD1222 vaccination. The receptors originated from an adult in good health. The CDR3 runs from the conserved cysteine through the conserved F or W. D genes are given only for firm matches. Size is omitted from some rows. Given values are once, few, many or a class for expanded clones.

size	V	J	D	DNA	CDR3
.	TRBV18	TRBJ1-2	.	TGTGCCAGCTCACCCGCGACAGCGCGTATCTTCAATGGCTACACCTTC	CASSPATARIFNGYTF
.	TRBV18	TRBJ1-1	.	TGTGCCAGCTCACCCACATCGGACACTGAAGCTTTCTTT	CASSPTSDTEAFF
.	TRBV10-1	TRBJ1-1	.	TGCGCCAGCAGTTTCACTATGAACACTGAAGCTTTCTTT	CASSFTMNTEAFF
.	TRBV3-1/TRBV3-2	TRBJ2-1	.	TGTGCCAGCAGCCAACCCAGGTTCCAAAATGAGCAGTTCTTC	CASSQPRFQNEQFF
.	TRBV3-1/TRBV3-2	TRBJ2-7	.	TGTGCCAGCAGCCAAGGCCTCGCAGGGGAGGCCTACGAGCAGTACTTC	CASSQGLAGEAYEQYF
.	TRBV3-1/TRBV3-2	TRBJ2-7	TRBD2	TGTGCCAGCAGCCAAGGACTAGCGGGATACGAGCAGTACTTC	CASSQGLAGYEQYF
.	TRBV5-1	TRBJ2-7	.	TGCGCCAGCAGCGTGGACACTAACTCCTACGAGCAGTACTTC	CASSVDTNSYEQYF
.	TRBV12-3/TRBV12-4	TRBJ1-3	.	TGTGCCAGCAGTTTAGCCCCAAACACCATATATTTT	CASSLAPNTIYF
.	TRBV30	TRBJ1-6	.	TGTGCCTGGAGTGACAGGACCTATAATTCACCCCTCCACTTT	CAWSDRTYNSPLHF
.	TRBV28	TRBJ1-1	.	TGTGCCAGCAGTTTAGGAGGGCGCCGGACTGAAGCTTTCTTT	CASSLGGRRTEAFF
.	TRBV3-1/TRBV3-2	TRBJ1-3	.	TGTGCCAGCAGCCAGACGGAATCTGGAAACACCATATATTTT	CASSQTESGNTIYF
few	TRBV2	TRBJ2-7	.	TGTGCCAGCACCGATCAGGGTTACGAGCAGTACTTC	CASTDQGYEQYF
.	TRBV4-1	TRBJ2-7	.	TGCGCCAGCAGCCAAACTTGGGGCTACGAGCAGTACTTC	CASSQTWGYEQYF
.	TRBV5-1	TRBJ1-4	TRBD1	TGCGCCAGCAGCTTGGCGGAACAGGGGGAAAAACTGTTTTTT	CASSLAEQGEKLFF
.	TRBV28	TRBJ1-2	.	TGTGCCAGCAGTTGGAAAGGAGGGGGTGGCTACACCTTC	CASSWKGGGGYTF
.	TRBV5-4	TRBJ2-3	TRBD2	TGTGCCAGCAGACCACCGGGACTAGCGGGGGGCACAGATACGCAGTATTTT	CASRPPGLAGGTDTQYF
.	TRBV7-9	TRBJ2-5	.	TGTGCCAGCAGCCAATCCCCCCAAGAGACCCAGTACTTC	CASSQSPQETQYF
few	TRBV10-3	TRBJ2-1	.	TGTGCCATCAGTTCCGTGACAGGCTACAATGAGCAGTTCTTC	CAISSVTGYNEQFF
.	TRBV2	TRBJ2-2	.	TGTGCCAGCAGGACAGTGAACACCGGGGAGCTGTTTTTT	CASRTVNTGELFF
.	TRBV5-1	TRBJ1-6	TRBD1	TGCGCCAGCAAGACAGGGTTTGATTCACCCCTCCACTTT	CASKTGFDSPLHF
.	TRBV5-1	TRBJ1-1	TRBD1	TGCGCCAGCAGGAAACAGGGGGCAGGCACTGAAGCTTTCTTT	CASRKQGAGTEAFF
.	TRBV5-4	TRBJ2-7	.	TGTGCCAGCAGCCCGGGGCGGACGGCGGGCTACGAGCAGTACTTC	CASSPGRTAGYEQYF
.	TRBV5-4	TRBJ2-5	.	TGTGCCAGCAGCTTGAGGGGGGCATCAGAGACCCAGTACTTC	CASSLRGASETQYF
.	TRBV30	TRBJ2-3	.	TGTGCCTGGAGTGGACTGAGGAGGGATACGCAGTATTTT	CAWSGLRRDTQYF
.	TRBV5-8	TRBJ1-3	.	TGTGCCAGCAGCTCACCGGGACTGCTCTCTGGAAACACCATATATTTT	CASSSPGLLSGNTIYF
.	TRBV9	TRBJ2-6	.	TGTGCCAGCAGCGTGCAGGGGTCTGGGGCCAACGTCCTGACTTTC	CASSVQGSGANVLTF
few	TRBV7-9	TRBJ2-7	TRBD2	TGTGCCAGCAGCTTATTGGGAGGGGCCGGTACCTACGAGCAGTACTTC	CASSLLGGAGTYEQYF
.	TRBV12-5	TRBJ2-1	.	TGTGCTAGTGCTCGTAGAGGGGGGATTACCTACAATGAGCAGTTCTTC	CASARRGGITYNEQFF
.	TRBV18	TRBJ1-1	TRBD1	TGTGCCAGCTCACCCAGGACAGGACGGGGTAACACTGAAGCTTTCTTT	CASSPRTGRGNTEAFF
.	TRBV30	TRBJ1-1	.	TGTGCCTGGAGTGTATCGGCAGGGGACACTGAAGCTTTCTTT	CAWSVSAGDTEAFF
.	TRBV13	TRBJ1-4	.	TGTGCCAGCAGCCAAAACACCTATAATGAAAAACTGTTTTTT	CASSQNTYNEKLFF
.	TRBV6-2/TRBV6-3	TRBJ2-7	TRBD1	TGTGCCAGCAGTTACGACAGGGGCGAGCAGTACTTC	CASSYDRGEQYF
.	TRBV28	TRBJ1-4	.	TGTGCCAGCAGTCAGGGAGGAACTAATGAAAAACTGTTTTTT	CASSQGGTNEKLFF
once	TRBV27	TRBJ2-4	.	TGTGCCAGCAGTTTATCCCACTCCGGACTAGCCAAAAACATTCAGTACTTC	CASSLSHSGLAKNIQYF
.	TRBV2	TRBJ2-5	.	TGTGCCAGCAGACTAGTTTCTGGAGAGACCCAGTACTTC	CASRLVSGETQYF
.	TRBV6-5	TRBJ1-1	.	TGTGCCAGCAGACGACTCGAGAACACTGAAGCTTTCTTT	CASRRLENTEAFF
many	TRBV7-9	TRBJ1-1	.	TGTGCCAGCAGCCCCACGGAAGGCACTGAAGCTTTCTTT	CASSPTEGTEAFF
once	TRBV30	TRBJ1-1	TRBD1	TGTGCCTGGAGTAAGGGGGCGAACACTGAAGCTTTCTTT	CAWSKGANTEAFF
.	TRBV6-5	TRBJ1-2	.	TGTGCCAGCAGTTACTCCCCCAGCCTCTCATTCTATGGCTACACCTTC	CASSYSPSLSFYGYTF
once	TRBV13	TRBJ1-2	TRBD1	TGTGCCAGCAGCCTCCAGGGGGCCTATGGCTACACCTTC	CASSLQGAYGYTF
.	TRBV2	TRBJ1-5	TRBD1	TGTGCCAGCTGTGGACAGGGGTATCAGCCCCAGCATTTT	CASCGQGYQPQHF
.	TRBV5-1	TRBJ2-1	TRBD2	TGCGCCACCCATGCCGGGACTAGCGGGGGGCAGGTCTTC	CATHAGTSGGQVF
.	TRBV2	TRBJ1-5	.	TGTGCCAGCAATGTAGGGGGAGGACAGCCCCAGCATTTT	CASNVGGGQPQHF
.	TRBV4-1	TRBJ1-6	TRBD1	TGCGCCAGCAGCCAACTTACAGGGGGCAGCTCCTATAATTCACCCCTCCACTTT	CASSQLTGGSSYNSPLHF
.	TRBV28	TRBJ2-6	.	TGTGCCAGCAGGAAGGGGGGAGCTGGGGCCAACGTCCTGACTTTC	CASRKGGAGANVLTF
once	TRBV3-1/TRBV3-2	TRBJ1-5	.	TGTGCCAGCAGCCAATCAAGTGAGCCCCAGCATTTT	CASSQSSEPQHF
.	TRBV6-4	TRBJ2-1	TRBD2	TGTGCCAGCAGTGACTCAGCGGGGGGGTACAATGAGCAGTTCTTC	CASSDSAGGYNEQFF
.	TRBV5-4	TRBJ2-5	.	TGTGCCAGCAGCTTGTCAGTCGGGGGCCGGGAGACCCAGTACTTC	CASSLSVGGRETQYF
.	TRBV4-2	TRBJ2-7	.	TGTGCCAGCAGCCAGGTGAGCTCCTACGAGCAGTACTTC	CASSQVSSYEQYF
.	TRBV5-1	TRBJ1-2	TRBD1	TGCGCCAGCAGCCAGGGGGCGTCTAACTATGGCTACACCTTC	CASSQGASNYGYTF
.	TRBV5-1	TRBJ2-2	.	TGCGCCAGCAGCCTTTCCCTGACAGACTACGGGGAGCTGTTTTTT	CASSLSLTDYGELFF
.	TRBV5-1	TRBJ2-5	.	TGCGCCAGCATGGAGGAGACCCAGTACTTC	CASMEETQYF
.	TRBV3-1/TRBV3-2	TRBJ1-3	TRBD1	TGTGCCAGCACCAGAGGGCAGGGGGCATCTGGAAACACCATATATTTT	CASTRGQGASGNTIYF